This T cell receptor (beta chain) was identified in a study of blood T cell repertoires in COVID-19. In the original processing: Researchers report that nucleated cell counts were estimated from reference gene primer amplification. Using immunoSEQ multiplex PCR, the repertoire was profiled, and TCRdb retains in-frame clones only, with some absent. That table is the source of V, J and clone size, and D and trimming were worked out from the DNA. The data contain tens of thousands of clones, about 81% of them singletons. The sample was peripheral blood. This TCR came from a woman in her fifties or sixties with acute or convalescent COVID-19.

As DNA, the CDR3 is TGTGCCAGCAGCCAAGAAAGGACTAGCGGCACCTACGAGCAGTACTTC. It yields the protein CASSQERTSGTYEQYF. The chain combines TRBV3-1 (or the pseudogene TRBV3-2) with TRBJ2-7; TRBD2 matches at 10 bases. The CDR3 is 16 amino acids. The J segment lost 2 bases and the V segment lost 0 bases, leaving 4 bases of the junction unmatched. CDR1 is LGHDT and CDR2 is YNNKEL in the germline V gene (reference sequence).